This T cell receptor beta chain originates from a study of shared clonotypes between healthy human individuals. Across the study: A donor's plate count was three for CD4 naive and three for CD4 memory; CD8 naive had two and CD8 memory one.

Study-level findings and limits: What naive subsets generally showed was a larger estimated richness than memory subsets showed. A small donor pool kept down the genetic and exposure-history diversity that was represented. Non-shared clonotypes showed lower generation probabilities than clonotypes common to all four donors.

Of note for this clone: Its antigen is not known.

The method was immunoSEQ multiplex PCR; TCRdb's version includes in-frame clones alone and lacks a portion of them. The sample has some 900,000 clones, 76% seen once; the top ten hold roughly 1.5%. The CDR3 covers 15 residues. V dropped 0 bases and J dropped 0 bases, with 9 bases sitting between them. Germline loops: CDR1 SGHNT, CDR2 YYREEE (reference sequence). The chain recombines TRBV5-4 with TRBJ2-5; D is tentatively TRBD1 or TRBD2 (5 bases each). The sequenced material came from memory CD4+ T cells sorted from blood. Subset specified: CD45RA-negative fraction. The source of this sequence is a man aged 18 to 29 in good health. CDR3 region: CASSLEGTDQETQYF. DNA of the CDR3: TGTGCCAGCAGCTTGGAGGGGACGGACCAAGAGACCCAGTACTTC.